One TCR beta chain is described in this entry. This study enrolled people aged about 18 to 95 from roughly 22 US geographic areas. The CDR3 is 16 amino acids. Unmatched junction bases numbered 9, after V lost 0 bases and J lost 8 bases. CDR1 and CDR2 from the germline V gene are LGHNA and YSLEER. This sample stems from a study of blood T cell repertoires in COVID-19. Study as a whole: Material from acute and convalescent COVID-19 was sourced from the United States, Italy and Spain.

How the authors handled the data: Amplified reference gene primers provided the basis for estimating nucleated cell counts. Data came from immunoSEQ multiplex PCR; TCRdb stores just in-frame clones and leaves some out. The V and J calls and clone size were taken over from that table, and D and trimming were inferred from the DNA. Of 130,000 to 150,000 clones listed, about four fifths were seen once; the top ten hold roughly 5.5%. The chain carries TRBV4-3 and TRBJ2-1, with 8 bases that match TRBD2. The sample was PBMCs or T cells enriched from blood (not recorded which). The TCR was taken from a woman aged 50 to 60 who had been exposed to COVID-19. The CDR3 protein is CASSQDIGSGNDEQFF. CDR3 bases: TGCGCCAGCAGCCAAGATATCGGTAGCGGGAACGATGAGCAGTTCTTC.